The next 25 T cell receptor beta chains were all read from a single sample in a study of long-term antiretroviral therapy in people with HIV. Researchers ran immunoSEQ v3.0 at survey level. Clones were read by immunoSEQ multiplex PCR, and TCRdb kept only the in-frame ones, dropping some. The sample lists tens of thousands of clones; roughly 85% were seen once. The sequences come from unsorted PBMCs, collected roughly 3.3 years after starting antiretroviral therapy. Source of these receptors: a man between 18 and 29 years old with HIV.

The CDR3 region is CASSPRGAAGANVLTF. CDR3 DNA sequence: TGTGCCAGCTCACCACGAGGGGCGGCTGGGGCCAACGTCCTGACTTTC. This chain connects TRBV18 to TRBJ2-6; either TRBD1 or TRBD2 may fit D (5 bases each). Looked up from germline, CDR1 is KGHSH and CDR2 is LQKENI. The CDR3 sequence is 16 residues long. V lost 1 base to trimming and J lost 2 bases, with 9 bases between them.

The chain recombines TRBV6-5 with TRBJ1-5; perhaps TRBD1 as D (6 bases). V was cut by 6 bases and J by 3 bases, with 15 bases left in between. Germline V gives CDR1 MNHEY, CDR2 SVGAGI. The CDR3 contains 15 residues. CDR3 region: CASRRTGGPNQPQHF. The CDR3 DNA is TGTGCCAGCAGACGGACGGGGGGCCCCAATCAGCCCCAGCATTTT.

Within the sample, this clone is medium-sized (0.01 to 0.1%). The genes are TRBV29-1 and TRBJ2-7, with D possibly being TRBD1 (5 bases). V was pared by 1 base and J by 4 bases, with 17 bases between. Germline values: CDR1 SQVTM, CDR2 ANQGSEA. CDR3 length: 15 residues. The DNA of the CDR3 is TGCAGCGTTGAAGCTGTGACAGCGTTTAGGTACGAGCAGTACTTC. As protein: CSVEAVTAFRYEQYF.

The chain combines TRBV19 with TRBJ2-7; 7 bases fit TRBD2. The germline V gene encodes CDR1 LNHDA and CDR2 SQIVND (reference sequence). Trimming removed 3 bases from V and 4 bases from J; junction bases left unmatched: 6. This CDR3 region has 14 residues. This chain's CDR3 is CASSMGHGGYEQYF. CDR3 nucleotides: TGTGCCAGTAGTATGGGCCACGGGGGGTACGAGCAGTACTTC.

V and J are TRBV7-8 and TRBJ2-1; no definite D call. V was trimmed by 5 bases and J by 7 bases, leaving 12 bases between them. Germline V CDR1 and CDR2: SGHVS, FQNEAQ. The CDR3 sequence is 13 residues long. CDR3 DNA sequence: TGTGCCAGCAGCATCAGTAATTCGAATGAGCAGTTCTTC. Protein product: CASSISNSNEQFF.

The V call is TRBV9, the J call TRBJ1-1; D is uncertain. Germline V gene data show CDR1 as SGDLS and CDR2 as YYNGEE. CDR3 length: 15 amino acids. V was pared by 0 bases and J by 8 bases, with 17 bases between. The chain's CDR3 is CASSVGPLPTFEAFF. CDR3 DNA sequence: TGTGCCAGCAGCGTAGGGCCTCTACCCACTTTCGAAGCTTTCTTT. The full variable domain, rest sourced from reference TRBV9 and TRBJ1-1, is DSGVTQTPKHLITATGQRVTLRCSPRSGDLSVYWYQQSLDQGLQFLIQYYNGEERAKGNILERFSAQQFPDLHSELNLSSLELGDSALYFCASSVGPLPTFEAFFGQGTRLTVV.

The rearrangement joins TRBV19 to TRBJ1-1; D might be TRBD1 (6 bases). The CDR3 consists of 13 residues. The V end was cut by 6 bases, the J end by 4 bases, with 12 bases between. Germline CDR1 and CDR2: LNHDA and SQIVND (reference sequence). The CDR3 DNA reads TGTGCCAGTAGCGTCAGGGGCCGCACTGAAGCTTTCTTT. Its protein product is CASSVRGRTEAFF.

The chain couples TRBV7-9 to TRBJ2-7; 9 bases fit TRBD1. This CDR3 spans 12 amino acids. The V segment lost 1 base and the J segment 11 bases; nucleotides outside the gene matches: 3. Germline V CDR1 and CDR2: SEHNR, FQNEAQ (reference sequence). CDR3 nucleotide sequence: TGTGCCAGCAGCTTAGGTGGACAGGGGAAGTACTTC. Its protein is CASSLGGQGKYF.

V and J are TRBV7-6 and TRBJ2-7, with D perhaps given as TRBD1 or TRBD2 (5 bases each). Germline V CDR1 and CDR2: SGHVS, FNYEAQ. This CDR3 has 15 amino acids. Trimming stripped 5 bases from V and 2 bases from J, with 16 bases between. The CDR3 nucleotides are TGTGCCAGCAGCGGTGTCGGGACGGCGACCTACGAGCAGTACTTC. Translated: CASSGVGTATYEQYF.

The chain couples TRBV4-2 to TRBJ1-6, with 10 positions matching TRBD1. Trimming at V came to 4 bases and at J to 9 bases, leaving 18 bases not matched to a gene. Germline values: CDR1 LGHNA, CDR2 YNFKEQ. The CDR3 has 19 residues. In nucleotides, the CDR3 is TGTGCCAGCAGCCCTAACTTAAGAGTGGGGACAGGGGATAGTTCACCCCTCCACTTT. This gives the protein CASSPNLRVGTGDSSPLHF.

V and J are TRBV6-5 and TRBJ1-1, with D unresolved. CDR3 length: 14 amino acids. CDR1 and CDR2 from the germline V gene are MNHEY and SVGAGI. Trimming cost V 4 bases and J 0 bases, with 9 bases left between them. CDR3 in DNA: TGTGCCAGCAGTTTGACACACATGAACACTGAAGCTTTCTTT. Translating it yields CASSLTHMNTEAFF.

The rearrangement uses TRBV9 and TRBJ2-3; no reliable D call. V lost 3 bases to trimming and J lost 2 bases, with 4 bases between them. The CDR3 has 12 amino acids. Germline values: CDR1 SGDLS, CDR2 YYNGEE. The CDR3 spells CASSANTDTQYF. The CDR3 DNA is TGTGCCAGCAGCGCCAACACAGATACGCAGTATTTT. The full variable domain, in which reference TRBV9 and TRBJ2-3 provide the parts outside the CDR3, is DSGVTQTPKHLITATGQRVTLRCSPRSGDLSVYWYQQSLDQGLQFLIQYYNGEERAKGNILERFSAQQFPDLHSELNLSSLELGDSALYFCASSANTDTQYFGPGTRLTVL.

This chain uses TRBV19 with TRBJ1-2, with D possibly being TRBD1 (6 bases). Germline V gene sequence: CDR1 LNHDA, CDR2 SQIVND (reference sequence). The CDR3 has 16 residues. Trimming stripped 4 bases from V and 2 bases from J, with 17 bases between. CDR3 sequence: CASSKAGELGNYGYTF. Written as DNA, the CDR3 is TGTGCCAGTAGTAAGGCAGGGGAGTTGGGGAACTATGGCTACACCTTC. Full variable domain (outside the CDR3, taken from reference TRBV19 and TRBJ1-2): DGGITQSPKYLFRKEGQNVTLSCEQNLNHDAMYWYRQDPGQGLRLIYYSQIVNDFQKGDIAEGYSVSREKKESFPLTVTSAQKNPTAFYLCASSKAGELGNYGYTFGSGTRLTVV.

The gene calls are TRBV7-9 and TRBJ1-1; tentatively, D is TRBD1 (5 bases). Trimming left V 5 bases short and J 4 bases short, with 14 bases between. Germline assignment: CDR1 SEHNR and CDR2 FQNEAQ (reference sequence). The CDR3 runs 14 residues. The CDR3 region has the DNA TGTGCCAGCAGCGCACAGGTAACTGGCACTGAAGCTTTCTTT. Its translation is CASSAQVTGTEAFF.

The chain links TRBV29-1 to TRBJ2-3; D may be TRBD1 (6 bases). Trimming pared 6 bases from V and 3 bases from J, leaving 16 bases between. The CDR3 sequence is 14 residues long. Germline CDR1 SQVTM, CDR2 ANQGSEA. The CDR3 spells CSVEDSKGTDTQYF. CDR3 sequence (DNA): TGCAGCGTGGAGGACAGCAAAGGTACAGATACGCAGTATTTT.

This sequence joins TRBV5-1 and TRBJ1-3; possibly TRBD1 for D (6 bases). The V end was cut by 3 bases, the J end by 2 bases, with 15 bases between. The germline CDR1 and CDR2 sequences are SGHRS and YFSETQ. CDR3 length equals 16 residues. The CDR3, as DNA: TGCGCCAGCAGCTGGTCGGGACATGCAACTGGAAACACCATATATTTT. As protein: CASSWSGHATGNTIYF. The full variable domain, completed using reference TRBV5-1 and TRBJ1-3, is KAGVTQTPRYLIKTRGQQVTLSCSPISGHRSVSWYQQTPGQGLQFLFEYFSETQRNKGNFPGRFSGRQFSNSRSEMNVSTLELGDSALYLCASSWSGHATGNTIYFGEGSWLTVV.

The chain employs TRBV9 and TRBJ2-1; D ambiguous. The CDR3 covers 13 residues. The V gene's germline CDR1 is SGDLS and CDR2 YYNGEE. Trimming pared 5 bases from V and 5 bases from J, leaving 11 bases between. CDR3 loop: CASSFPPNNEQFF. The CDR3 coding sequence is TGTGCCAGCAGTTTCCCACCCAACAATGAGCAGTTCTTC.

This chain joins TRBV4-3 and TRBJ2-7, with D possibly being TRBD1 (5 bases). The CDR3 spans 16 residues. Germline CDR1 and CDR2: LGHNA and YSLEER. V was pared by 1 base and J by 2 bases, with 15 bases between. This CDR3 reads CASSQGAGAGTYEQYF. CDR3 nucleotide sequence: TGCGCCAGCAGCCAAGGAGCTGGGGCAGGGACCTACGAGCAGTACTTC.

The rearrangement links TRBV27 to TRBJ1-4; 7 positions agree with TRBD1. Trimming at V came to 5 bases and at J to 2 bases, leaving 8 bases not matched to a gene. Germline V CDR1 and CDR2: MNHEY, SMNVEV (reference sequence). There are 16 residues in the CDR3. The CDR3 region has the DNA TGTGCCAGCAGTACGGGGACAGAGGGGACTAATGAAAAACTGTTTTTT. The encoded protein is CASSTGTEGTNEKLFF.

The V gene is TRBV6-6, the J gene TRBJ1-4; D is unresolved. Trimming left V 6 bases short and J 4 bases short, with 12 bases between. Germline CDR1 is MNHNY and CDR2 is SVGAGI (reference sequence). There are 14 residues in the CDR3. DNA for the CDR3: TGTGCCAGCAGGGTCGGACGGAGTAATGAAAAACTGTTTTTT. This gives the protein CASRVGRSNEKLFF.

The chain carries TRBV28 and TRBJ1-2, with D tentatively TRBD1 (6 bases). Per germline, CDR1 MDHEN and CDR2 SYDVKM. V was shortened by 5 bases and J by 10 bases, with 17 bases between the two germline ends. This CDR3 is built from 13 residues. The CDR3 DNA follows: TGTGCCAGCAGTCCCTGGACAGAGAGGGACTACACCTTC. As protein: CASSPWTERDYTF.

The chain uses TRBV7-9 and TRBJ2-5, with D tentatively TRBD2 (6 bases). Trimming left V 2 bases short and J 3 bases short, with 16 bases between. Germline CDR1 SEHNR, CDR2 FQNEAQ (reference sequence). The CDR3 spans 16 residues. CDR3 sequence: CASSLKGQRTKETQYF. The CDR3 nucleotides read TGTGCCAGCAGCTTAAAGGGTCAAAGGACTAAAGAGACCCAGTACTTC.

The chain combines TRBV7-3 with TRBJ2-1; 8 bases agree with TRBD2. V shed 5 bases and J 4 bases; nucleotides not matched to a gene: 19. Germline loops: CDR1 SGHTA, CDR2 FQGTGA. This CDR3 is built from 19 residues. This CDR3 reads CASSEIGGELAANYNEQFF. Written as DNA, the CDR3 is TGTGCCAGCAGCGAGATAGGGGGGGAACTAGCGGCGAATTACAATGAGCAGTTCTTC. The full variable domain, in which reference TRBV7-3 and TRBJ2-1 provide the parts outside the CDR3, is GAGVSQTPSNKVTEKGKYVELRCDPISGHTALYWYRQSLGQGPEFLIYFQGTGAADDSGLPNDRFFAVRPEGSVSTLKIQRTERGDSAVYLCASSEIGGELAANYNEQFFGPGTRLTVL.

The rearrangement joins TRBV12-5 to TRBJ2-7; D is perhaps TRBD2 (6 bases). CDR1 and CDR2 (germline): LGHNT, FRNRAP. CDR3 length: 14 residues. V lost 3 bases and J 1 base, leaving 10 bases between the germline ends. The CDR3 is CASGFRGLSYEQYF. CDR3 in DNA: TGTGCTAGTGGTTTCCGGGGGTTGTCCTACGAGCAGTACTTC.

J is TRBJ2-1 and V is TRBV19; TRBD2 matches at 8 bases. Germline V gives CDR1 LNHDA, CDR2 SQIVND (reference sequence). J gave up 5 bases and V 9 bases, and 27 bases lay outside the gene matches. The CDR3 loop spans 20 amino acids. CDR3 sequence: CASTLHGRGQLAVINNEQFF. The CDR3 nucleotides are TGTGCCAGCACACTTCATGGGAGGGGCCAACTAGCGGTGATAAACAATGAGCAGTTCTTC.